This section outlines one TCR beta chain sequence together with its context. The sample originates from a study of cytomegalovirus exposure and HLA in healthy donors. Vbeta (60) and Jbeta (13) primers were used in the PCR. Libraries were prepared by immunoSEQ multiplex PCR; TCRdb keeps only in-frame clonotypes and omits some of them. The sample includes 85,000 or so clones. The sample was PBMCs. The sequence came from a woman aged 30 to 39 in good health and CMV-seronegative.

CDR3 DNA sequence: TGCGCCAGCAGACTAACAGGGGTCACTGAAGCTTTCTTT. Protein product: CASRLTGVTEAFF. The chain has TRBV5-1 and TRBJ1-1, with 7 bases lining up with TRBD1. The CDR3 is made up of 13 amino acids. V gave up 5 bases and J gave up 4 bases; unmatched junction bases: 5. Per germline, CDR1 SGHRS and CDR2 YFSETQ.